The rows below give T cell receptor beta chains drawn from one sample of a study of cytomegalovirus exposure and HLA in healthy donors. Here immunoSEQ multiplex PCR was the method, and the copy in TCRdb shows in-frame clones only, minus some. The sample includes about 160,000 clones, roughly 95% of them seen just once. The source material was PBMCs. The source of these receptors is a woman under 30 in good health and CMV-seronegative. CDR3s include the opening cysteine and the closing phenylalanine or tryptophan. Each record gives: J gene, D gene, V gene, clone size, CDR3 protein, CDR3 DNA. A D gene is named only where the DNA matches it firmly. Not all rows give a size; the values are once, few, many and, for expanded clones, a class.

>TRBJ2-2|-|TRBV5-4|-
CASSLWGGPTGELFF
TGTGCCAGCAGCTTGTGGGGGGGCCCCACCGGGGAGCTGTTTTTT
>TRBJ1-5|TRBD1|TRBV10-2|-
CASSAGTGWSNQPQHF
TGCGCCAGCAGTGCTGGGACAGGGTGGAGCAATCAGCCCCAGCATTTT
>TRBJ2-7|TRBD2|TRBV7-2|-
CASSRLTGGADEQYF
TGTGCCAGCAGCCGCCTTACCGGGGGGGCGGACGAGCAGTACTTC
>TRBJ2-7|-|TRBV7-3|-
CASSVQGGKQYF
TGTGCCAGCAGCGTACAGGGTGGGAAGCAGTACTTC
>TRBJ2-1|-|TRBV7-6|-
CASKPRGSNEQFF
TGTGCCAGCAAACCCAGGGGAAGCAATGAGCAGTTCTTC
>TRBJ2-3|-|TRBV6-1|-
CASSYRTAADTQYF
TGTGCCAGCAGTTATCGCACAGCAGCAGATACGCAGTATTTT
>TRBJ1-1|-|TRBV4-1|-
CASSQRREGNTEAFF
TGCGCCAGCAGCCAGCGCCGGGAGGGGAACACTGAAGCTTTCTTT
>TRBJ2-3|TRBD2|TRBV11-3|-
CASSPGTRGRDTQYF
TGTGCCAGCAGCCCCGGGACTAGAGGTCGAGATACGCAGTATTTT
>TRBJ1-3|-|TRBV5-4|-
CASSWTAGTRGNTIYF
TGTGCCAGCAGCTGGACCGCCGGGACAAGGGGAAACACCATATATTTT
>TRBJ2-5|-|TRBV5-4|-
CASSLSLWGPYKETQYF
TGTGCCAGCAGCTTGAGTCTGTGGGGGCCGTATAAAGAGACCCAGTACTTC
>TRBJ1-2|TRBD1|TRBV7-2|once
CASSLWAATGGIYGYTF
TGTGCCAGCAGCTTATGGGCCGCGACAGGGGGAATCTATGGCTACACCTTC
>TRBJ1-1|-|TRBV14|-
CASSQRGTEAFF
TGTGCCAGCAGCCAAAGGGGCACTGAAGCTTTCTTT
>TRBJ2-3|-|TRBV7-6|-
CASSPRGGSTDTQYF
TGTGCCAGCAGCCCCCGTGGGGGGTCCACAGATACGCAGTATTTT
>TRBJ2-7|TRBD1|TRBV4-2|few
CASSQDFGQGATGPPGEQYF
TGTGCCAGCAGCCAAGACTTTGGACAGGGGGCGACCGGACCTCCCGGCGAGCAGTACTTC
>TRBJ2-3|TRBD2|TRBV7-2|once
CASSLGTSGGAIEGSQYF
TGTGCCAGCAGCTTAGGGACTAGCGGGGGGGCAATAGAAGGATCGCAGTATTTT
>TRBJ2-5|TRBD1|TRBV5-6|-
CASSGRIWDSLRETQYF
TGTGCCAGCAGCGGACGGATATGGGACAGTCTAAGGGAGACCCAGTACTTC
>TRBJ1-1|-|TRBV4-1|-
CASSHLGTPTLNTEAFF
TGCGCCAGCAGCCATCTCGGGACTCCCACCTTGAACACTGAAGCTTTCTTT
>TRBJ1-2|TRBD1|TRBV29-1|-
CSVEDVARGRGGYTF
TGCAGCGTTGAAGATGTCGCAAGGGGGCGCGGTGGCTACACCTTC
>TRBJ1-2|-|TRBV19|once
CASSTHVIQQTNYGYTF
TGTGCCAGTAGTACGCACGTCATACAGCAAACGAATTATGGCTACACCTTC
>TRBJ2-5|TRBD1|TRBV27|once
CASSHYRDRDYQETQYF
TGTGCCAGCAGCCATTACCGGGACAGGGATTACCAAGAGACCCAGTACTTC
>TRBJ2-5|TRBD2|TRBV9|once
CASSVASSGEGETQYF
TGTGCCAGCAGCGTAGCCAGTAGCGGGGAGGGGGAGACCCAGTACTTC
>TRBJ2-3|TRBD1|TRBV10-3|-
CAISIQGASDTQYF
TGTGCCATCAGTATACAGGGGGCGTCAGATACGCAGTATTTT
>TRBJ1-6|TRBD1|TRBV6-6|-
CASSPQGVHNSPLHF
TGTGCCAGCAGTCCACAGGGGGTACATAATTCACCCCTCCACTTT
>TRBJ2-7|-|TRBV6-6|-
CASLPGWGEIHEQYF
TGTGCCAGCTTACCGGGGTGGGGAGAAATCCACGAGCAGTACTTC
>TRBJ2-5|TRBD2|TRBV5-1|-
CASRTGGPGETQYF
TGCGCCAGCAGGACGGGGGGGCCAGGAGAGACCCAGTACTTC
>TRBJ1-1|-|TRBV10-3|-
CAISPQGNTEAFF
TGTGCCATCAGTCCTCAGGGAAACACTGAAGCTTTCTTT
>TRBJ2-5|TRBD1|TRBV19|-
CASSGYRGMGETQYF
TGTGCCAGTAGTGGCTACAGGGGGATGGGAGAGACCCAGTACTTC
>TRBJ1-2|TRBD1|TRBV13|-
CASRPTPGTGASNYGYTF
TGTGCCAGCAGACCCACCCCCGGGACAGGGGCCTCTAACTATGGCTACACCTTC
>TRBJ2-1|-|TRBV27|once
CASNWREPSYNEQFF
TGTGCCAGCAACTGGAGGGAGCCGTCCTACAATGAGCAGTTCTTC
>TRBJ2-5|-|TRBV7-2|once
CASSRQGGETQYF
TGTGCCAGCAGCCGCCAAGGGGGAGAGACCCAGTACTTC
>TRBJ1-4|TRBD1|TRBV9|-
CASSVEGQGYEKLFF
TGTGCCAGCAGCGTTGAAGGACAGGGGTACGAAAAACTGTTTTTT
>TRBJ2-3|-|TRBV6-6|-
CAGAATVEDTQYF
TGTGCCGGCGCCGCGACAGTGGAGGATACGCAGTATTTT
>TRBJ2-2|-|TRBV6-6|once
CASAQGMNTGELFF
TGTGCCAGCGCTCAGGGTATGAACACCGGGGAGCTGTTTTTT
>TRBJ1-2|-|TRBV19|-
CASSSLGTLLESYTF
TGTGCCAGTAGTTCCCTTGGGACACTCCTTGAGAGCTACACCTTC
>TRBJ2-3|TRBD2|TRBV7-2|-
CASSPRTSVTDTQYF
TGTGCCAGCAGCCCAAGGACTAGCGTAACAGATACGCAGTATTTT
>TRBJ2-7|TRBD1|TRBV11-3|-
CASSPGQGTYEQYF
TGTGCCAGCAGCCCGGGACAGGGGACCTATGAGCAGTACTTC
>TRBJ1-2|TRBD1|TRBV6-6|once
CAVRSGQGSNYGYTF
TGTGCCGTCAGAAGCGGACAGGGGTCTAACTATGGCTACACCTTC
>TRBJ2-2|-|TRBV5-6|-
CASSFLRTGELFF
TGTGCCAGCAGCTTTCTCAGGACCGGGGAGCTGTTTTTT
>TRBJ1-5|-|TRBV15|once
CATSRDIGVDQPQHF
TGTGCCACCAGCAGAGATATCGGGGTCGATCAGCCCCAGCATTTT
>TRBJ2-1|-|TRBV18|-
CASSPDQGNSNEQFF
TGTGCCAGCTCCCCAGACCAGGGCAATTCCAATGAGCAGTTCTTC
>TRBJ1-2|-|TRBV5-1|-
CASSLVTEYGYTF
TGCGCCAGCAGCTTGGTTACAGAGTATGGCTACACCTTC
>TRBJ2-7|-|TRBV11-2|once
CASSRTVGVSSSYEQYF
TGTGCCAGCAGCCGCACCGTTGGTGTAAGTAGCTCCTACGAGCAGTACTTC
>TRBJ2-7|TRBD1|TRBV2|-
CASSLDRGLQNEQYF
TGTGCCAGCAGCCTTGACAGGGGGCTGCAGAACGAGCAGTACTTC
>TRBJ2-3|TRBD2|TRBV9|-
CASSVGGLVGTDTQYF
TGTGCCAGCAGCGTAGGGGGACTAGTTGGCACAGATACGCAGTATTTT
>TRBJ1-4|-|TRBV5-6|-
CASSLANLPGGLFF
TGTGCCAGCAGCTTGGCGAACCTTCCCGGAGGGCTGTTTTTT
>TRBJ2-3|TRBD2|TRBV6-1|-
CAGGGASTDTQYF
TGTGCCGGCGGGGGGGCCTCCACAGATACGCAGTATTTT
>TRBJ2-3|-|TRBV4-3|-
CASSQVLASDTQYF
TGCGCCAGCAGCCAAGTTCTAGCCTCAGATACGCAGTATTTT
>TRBJ2-7|-|TRBV2|-
CASSELRDTYSYEQYF
TGTGCCAGCAGTGAATTGAGGGACACCTACTCCTACGAGCAGTACTTC
>TRBJ1-1|-|TRBV7-2|-
CASSRSPGSTEAFF
TGTGCCAGCAGCCGGAGCCCGGGAAGCACTGAAGCTTTCTTT